Listed below are T cell receptor beta chains from one sample, sequenced in a study of OX40 agonist ivuxolimab in advanced cancers. TCRdb keeps only in-frame clones here, not all; method: immunoSEQ multiplex PCR. The table records roughly 40,000 clones, roughly 84% of them present only once. The sample here was CD4+ or CD8+ T cells sorted from blood, taken in a trial of the OX40 agonist ivuxolimab. The source is an adult with an advanced solid tumor such as melanoma, head and neck, liver or kidney cancer. Both conserved end residues are part of each CDR3. The order of the fields is J gene, D gene, CDR3 length, clone size, V gene, CDR3 DNA, CDR3 protein. D genes are given only for firm matches. The size field is filled for only some rows; it gives once, few, many or a size class.

j_gene: TRBJ2-3; d_gene: NA; len: 16; abundance: NA; v_gene: TRBV28; CDR3nt: TGTGCCAGCAGCTATTTTGCGGGGACTAGCACAGATACGCAGTATTTT; CDR3aa: CASSYFAGTSTDTQYF
j_gene: TRBJ2-5; d_gene: NA; len: 15; abundance: once; v_gene: TRBV4-1; CDR3nt: TGCGCCAGCAGCCAAAATCTCGCCGCTGGAGAGACCCAGTACTTC; CDR3aa: CASSQNLAAGETQYF
j_gene: TRBJ1-4; d_gene: NA; len: 13; abundance: NA; v_gene: TRBV19; CDR3nt: TGTGCCAGTAGTATGACAAGCAATGAAAAACTGTTTTTT; CDR3aa: CASSMTSNEKLFF
j_gene: TRBJ1-1; d_gene: TRBD1; len: 13; abundance: NA; v_gene: TRBV29-1; CDR3nt: TGCAGCGTAAGGACAGGCTCGAACACTGAAGCTTTCTTT; CDR3aa: CSVRTGSNTEAFF
j_gene: TRBJ2-2; d_gene: NA; len: 13; abundance: NA; v_gene: TRBV28; CDR3nt: TGTGCCAGCCTAGTTCAGAACACCGGGGAGCTGTTTTTT; CDR3aa: CASLVQNTGELFF
j_gene: TRBJ1-6; d_gene: TRBD1; len: 16; abundance: NA; v_gene: TRBV28; CDR3nt: TGTGCCAGCAGTTTTGTAGGACAGGGCTATAATTCACCCCTCCACTTT; CDR3aa: CASSFVGQGYNSPLHF
j_gene: TRBJ2-1; d_gene: NA; len: 12; abundance: NA; v_gene: TRBV5-4; CDR3nt: TGTGCCAGCAGCCCCTCTTACAATGAGCAGTTCTTC; CDR3aa: CASSPSYNEQFF
j_gene: TRBJ2-7; d_gene: NA; len: 11; abundance: NA; v_gene: TRBV11-2; CDR3nt: TGTGCCAGCAGCTTCTCTTACGAGCAGTACTTC; CDR3aa: CASSFSYEQYF
j_gene: TRBJ2-5; d_gene: TRBD1; len: 17; abundance: once; v_gene: TRBV9; CDR3nt: TGTGCCAGCAGCTCACGGGGACAGGGAGCTGATCAAGAGACCCAGTACTTC; CDR3aa: CASSSRGQGADQETQYF
j_gene: TRBJ1-6; d_gene: TRBD1; len: 14; abundance: NA; v_gene: TRBV28; CDR3nt: TGTGCCAGCAGTACTCGGGACAGCAATTCACCCCTCCACTTT; CDR3aa: CASSTRDSNSPLHF
j_gene: TRBJ2-1; d_gene: TRBD1; len: 14; abundance: NA; v_gene: TRBV7-7; CDR3nt: TGTGCCGGCAGCTTAGCTGCAGGGGGCTATGAGCAGTTCTTC; CDR3aa: CAGSLAAGGYEQFF
j_gene: TRBJ1-1; d_gene: NA; len: 13; abundance: NA; v_gene: TRBV28; CDR3nt: TGTGCCAGCAGTTTCTCCAGGACCACTGAAGCTTTCTTT; CDR3aa: CASSFSRTTEAFF
j_gene: TRBJ1-5; d_gene: NA; len: 15; abundance: few; v_gene: TRBV9; CDR3nt: TGTGCCAGCAGCGTAGATGGGGGACCCAATCAGCCCCAGCATTTT; CDR3aa: CASSVDGGPNQPQHF
j_gene: TRBJ1-1; d_gene: TRBD1; len: 16; abundance: once; v_gene: TRBV7-7; CDR3nt: TGCGCCAGCAGCTCCTGGCCGAAGGGGGCTGACACTGAAGCTTTCTTT; CDR3aa: CASSSWPKGADTEAFF
j_gene: TRBJ1-5; d_gene: TRBD1; len: 15; abundance: NA; v_gene: TRBV7-2; CDR3nt: TGTGCCAGCAGTCTCTGGACAGGGGCAAATCAGCCCCAGCATTTT; CDR3aa: CASSLWTGANQPQHF
j_gene: TRBJ1-5; d_gene: NA; len: 15; abundance: NA; v_gene: TRBV4-1; CDR3nt: TGCGCCAGCAGCCAAGCCGCACAGGGTAGCCAGCCCCAGCATTTT; CDR3aa: CASSQAAQGSQPQHF
j_gene: TRBJ2-2; d_gene: TRBD2; len: 15; abundance: NA; v_gene: TRBV7-9; CDR3nt: TGTGCCAGCAGTCCCGGGACTAGCGGAACCGGGGAGCTGTTTTTT; CDR3aa: CASSPGTSGTGELFF
j_gene: TRBJ2-7; d_gene: TRBD1; len: 14; abundance: NA; v_gene: TRBV7-2; CDR3nt: TGTGCCAGCAGCTTAGCTCGGGACAGCTACGAGCAGTACTTC; CDR3aa: CASSLARDSYEQYF
j_gene: TRBJ2-7; d_gene: NA; len: 15; abundance: NA; v_gene: TRBV5-6; CDR3nt: TGTGCCAGCAGCTTCGGGTCGGAGAGCTCCTACGAGCAGTACTTC; CDR3aa: CASSFGSESSYEQYF
j_gene: TRBJ2-3; d_gene: NA; len: 15; abundance: NA; v_gene: TRBV15; CDR3nt: TGTGCCACCAGCAGCCATCTGGGGGGCTTGGATACGCAGTATTTT; CDR3aa: CATSSHLGGLDTQYF
j_gene: TRBJ2-5; d_gene: TRBD2; len: 15; abundance: NA; v_gene: TRBV9; CDR3nt: TGTGCCAGCAGCGAAGGAGCGGGGACCCAAGAGACCCAGTACTTC; CDR3aa: CASSEGAGTQETQYF
j_gene: TRBJ2-3; d_gene: NA; len: 16; abundance: NA; v_gene: TRBV7-3; CDR3nt: TGTGCCAGCAGCTTATTCTCTGGGGCAGGCACAGATACGCAGTATTTT; CDR3aa: CASSLFSGAGTDTQYF
j_gene: TRBJ1-2; d_gene: NA; len: 14; abundance: NA; v_gene: TRBV30; CDR3nt: TGTGCCTGGAGTCAGACAGGTATTAACTATGGCTACACCTTC; CDR3aa: CAWSQTGINYGYTF
j_gene: TRBJ1-3; d_gene: NA; len: 16; abundance: once; v_gene: TRBV7-6; CDR3nt: TGTGCCAGCAGCTTAAGAGAGTTTCCCCCTGGAAACACCATATATTTT; CDR3aa: CASSLREFPPGNTIYF
j_gene: TRBJ2-5; d_gene: NA; len: 13; abundance: NA; v_gene: TRBV4-3; CDR3nt: TGCGCCAGCAGCCAAGACCGGAAAGAGACCCAGTACTTC; CDR3aa: CASSQDRKETQYF
j_gene: TRBJ2-3; d_gene: NA; len: 14; abundance: NA; v_gene: TRBV4-3; CDR3nt: TGCGCCAGCAGCCTCGGTGGGTCGGCAGATACGCAGTATTTT; CDR3aa: CASSLGGSADTQYF
j_gene: TRBJ2-2; d_gene: NA; len: 13; abundance: NA; v_gene: TRBV7-9; CDR3nt: TGTGCCAGCAGCTTAGATGGTGTCGGGGAGCTGTTTTTT; CDR3aa: CASSLDGVGELFF
j_gene: TRBJ1-5; d_gene: NA; len: 13; abundance: NA; v_gene: TRBV10-2; CDR3nt: TGCGCCAGCAGTGACGGTATGAGTCAGCCCCAGCATTTT; CDR3aa: CASSDGMSQPQHF
j_gene: TRBJ1-5; d_gene: NA; len: 15; abundance: NA; v_gene: TRBV10-2; CDR3nt: TGCGCCAGCAGTGACCCTGGGGATGGCCAATGGCCCCAGCATTTT; CDR3aa: CASSDPGDGQWPQHF
j_gene: TRBJ2-5; d_gene: TRBD1; len: 14; abundance: NA; v_gene: TRBV5-1; CDR3nt: TGCGCCAGCAGCTTGGCAGGGGGCCGGGAGACCCAGTACTTC; CDR3aa: CASSLAGGRETQYF
j_gene: TRBJ1-1; d_gene: NA; len: 14; abundance: NA; v_gene: TRBV6-5; CDR3nt: TGTGCCAGCAGTTACATGGGGGCGGGTACTGAAGCTTTCTTT; CDR3aa: CASSYMGAGTEAFF
j_gene: TRBJ2-1; d_gene: NA; len: 12; abundance: NA; v_gene: TRBV7-9; CDR3nt: TGTGCCAGCAGCTTAGCCGGGGGAGAGCAGTTCTTC; CDR3aa: CASSLAGGEQFF
j_gene: TRBJ1-2; d_gene: NA; len: 15; abundance: NA; v_gene: TRBV6-5; CDR3nt: TGTGCCAGCAGTCCCCCTAGGGGGGTGCGGTCTGGCTACACCTTC; CDR3aa: CASSPPRGVRSGYTF
j_gene: TRBJ1-1; d_gene: NA; len: 12; abundance: NA; v_gene: TRBV7-9; CDR3nt: TGTGCCAGCAGCTTCCAAGGATCTGAAGCTTTCTTT; CDR3aa: CASSFQGSEAFF
j_gene: TRBJ2-3; d_gene: NA; len: 15; abundance: NA; v_gene: TRBV28; CDR3nt: TGTGCCAGCAAAATTACCTTCGATAGCACAGATACGCAGTATTTT; CDR3aa: CASKITFDSTDTQYF
j_gene: TRBJ1-2; d_gene: TRBD1; len: 15; abundance: NA; v_gene: TRBV5-4; CDR3nt: TGTGCCAGCAGCTCGGGACAGGGGGCGAACTATGGCTACACCTTC; CDR3aa: CASSSGQGANYGYTF
j_gene: TRBJ1-6; d_gene: TRBD1; len: 18; abundance: NA; v_gene: TRBV7-8; CDR3nt: TGTGCCAGCAGCGTAGGAGCCGGGACAGGGTCCTATAATTCACCCCTCCACTTT; CDR3aa: CASSVGAGTGSYNSPLHF
j_gene: TRBJ2-6; d_gene: NA; len: 16; abundance: NA; v_gene: TRBV28; CDR3nt: TGTGCCAGCAGTTACGGCTTGGTTGGTGGGGCCAACGTCCTGACTTTC; CDR3aa: CASSYGLVGGANVLTF
j_gene: TRBJ2-1; d_gene: NA; len: 14; abundance: NA; v_gene: TRBV5-1; CDR3nt: TGCGCCAGCAGCTTCTCACAGTACTACAATGAGCAGTTCTTC; CDR3aa: CASSFSQYYNEQFF
j_gene: TRBJ2-1; d_gene: NA; len: 12; abundance: NA; v_gene: TRBV6-1; CDR3nt: TGTGCCAGCTCTGGAGGGTACAATGAGCAGTTCTTC; CDR3aa: CASSGGYNEQFF
j_gene: TRBJ2-2; d_gene: NA; len: 15; abundance: NA; v_gene: TRBV4-1; CDR3nt: TGCGCCAGCAGCCAAGAGCCAGGTTGGGCCGGGGAGCTGTTTTTT; CDR3aa: CASSQEPGWAGELFF
j_gene: TRBJ1-4; d_gene: NA; len: 15; abundance: NA; v_gene: TRBV11-2; CDR3nt: TGTGCCAGCAGCTTCAGGGAATGGGAAGATGGAAAACTGTTTTTT; CDR3aa: CASSFREWEDGKLFF
j_gene: TRBJ2-7; d_gene: TRBD2; len: 15; abundance: NA; v_gene: TRBV7-3; CDR3nt: TGTGCCAGCAGCCCCACCGGGGGGGCCCCCTCACAGCAGTACTTC; CDR3aa: CASSPTGGAPSQQYF
j_gene: TRBJ2-3; d_gene: NA; len: 15; abundance: once; v_gene: TRBV13; CDR3nt: TGTGCCAGCAGCTTAGGGGGGCTGGAGACAGATACGCAGTATTTT; CDR3aa: CASSLGGLETDTQYF
j_gene: TRBJ2-5; d_gene: NA; len: 13; abundance: NA; v_gene: TRBV13; CDR3nt: TGTGCCAGCAGCTTACAGGTGGAAGAGACCCAGTACTTC; CDR3aa: CASSLQVEETQYF
j_gene: TRBJ1-1; d_gene: NA; len: 16; abundance: NA; v_gene: TRBV7-8; CDR3nt: TGTGCCAGCAGCCTTAGCCCCAACACACCGAACGCTGAAGCTTTCTTT; CDR3aa: CASSLSPNTPNAEAFF
j_gene: TRBJ2-3; d_gene: NA; len: 13; abundance: NA; v_gene: TRBV2; CDR3nt: TGTGCCACCCCAGGCAACGGCACAGATACGCAGTATTTT; CDR3aa: CATPGNGTDTQYF
j_gene: TRBJ1-5; d_gene: NA; len: 13; abundance: NA; v_gene: TRBV6-1; CDR3nt: TGTGCCATCCTAGAGCGGAGCAATCAGCCCCAGCATTTT; CDR3aa: CAILERSNQPQHF
j_gene: TRBJ1-3; d_gene: NA; len: 14; abundance: NA; v_gene: TRBV4-3; CDR3nt: TGCGCCAGCAGCCAAGATTCGTCTGGAAACACCATATATTTT; CDR3aa: CASSQDSSGNTIYF
j_gene: TRBJ1-1; d_gene: TRBD1; len: 14; abundance: NA; v_gene: TRBV27; CDR3nt: TGTGCCAGCAGTCCCCGGGACAGGGGCACTGAAGCTTTCTTT; CDR3aa: CASSPRDRGTEAFF
j_gene: TRBJ2-3; d_gene: TRBD1; len: 15; abundance: NA; v_gene: TRBV19; CDR3nt: TGTGCCAGCAGTCGGGACAGGGGAAAGACAGATACGCAGTATTTT; CDR3aa: CASSRDRGKTDTQYF